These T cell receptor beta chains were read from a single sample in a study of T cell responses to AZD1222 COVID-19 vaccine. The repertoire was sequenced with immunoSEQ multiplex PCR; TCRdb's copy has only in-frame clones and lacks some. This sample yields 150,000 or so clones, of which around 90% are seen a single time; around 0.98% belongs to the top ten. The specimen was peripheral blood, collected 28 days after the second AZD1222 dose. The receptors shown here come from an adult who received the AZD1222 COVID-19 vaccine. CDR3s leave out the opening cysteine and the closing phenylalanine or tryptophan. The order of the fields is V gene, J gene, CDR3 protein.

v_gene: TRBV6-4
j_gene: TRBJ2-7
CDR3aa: ASSERGGTGEQY

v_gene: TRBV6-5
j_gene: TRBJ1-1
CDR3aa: ASRKDRENVAF

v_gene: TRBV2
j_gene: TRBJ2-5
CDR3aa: ASSGVAGERGTQY

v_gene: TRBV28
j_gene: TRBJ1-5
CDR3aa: AGARGSNQPQH

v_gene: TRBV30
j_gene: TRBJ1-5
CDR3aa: AWSDGVSQPQH

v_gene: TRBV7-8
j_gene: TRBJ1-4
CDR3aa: ASSLAGTGDEKLF

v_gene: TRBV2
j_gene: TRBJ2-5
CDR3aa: ASSGHREETQY

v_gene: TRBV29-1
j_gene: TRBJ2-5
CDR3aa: SVGLASQETQY

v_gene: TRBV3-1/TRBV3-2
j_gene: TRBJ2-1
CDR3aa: ASSSTTGTSRGAF

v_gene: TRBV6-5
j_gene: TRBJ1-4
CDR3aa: ASDSGSDEKLF

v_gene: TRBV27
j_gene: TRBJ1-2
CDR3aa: ASSILGQGGNYGYT

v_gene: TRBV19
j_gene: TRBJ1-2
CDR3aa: AVTHRDVGYT

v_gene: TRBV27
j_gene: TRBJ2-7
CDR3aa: ASSRGTGDTYEQY

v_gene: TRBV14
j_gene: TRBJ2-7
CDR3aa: ASSSGTGRNEQY

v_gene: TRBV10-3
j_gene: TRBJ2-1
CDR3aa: AIGQGGSYNEQF

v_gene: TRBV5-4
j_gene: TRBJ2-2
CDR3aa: ASSPGQLRNTGELF

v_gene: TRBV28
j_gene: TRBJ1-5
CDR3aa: ASSLLTEHQPQH

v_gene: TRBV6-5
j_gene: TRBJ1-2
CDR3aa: ASSPDSGGYT

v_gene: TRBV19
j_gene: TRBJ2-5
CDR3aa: ASGGGETQY